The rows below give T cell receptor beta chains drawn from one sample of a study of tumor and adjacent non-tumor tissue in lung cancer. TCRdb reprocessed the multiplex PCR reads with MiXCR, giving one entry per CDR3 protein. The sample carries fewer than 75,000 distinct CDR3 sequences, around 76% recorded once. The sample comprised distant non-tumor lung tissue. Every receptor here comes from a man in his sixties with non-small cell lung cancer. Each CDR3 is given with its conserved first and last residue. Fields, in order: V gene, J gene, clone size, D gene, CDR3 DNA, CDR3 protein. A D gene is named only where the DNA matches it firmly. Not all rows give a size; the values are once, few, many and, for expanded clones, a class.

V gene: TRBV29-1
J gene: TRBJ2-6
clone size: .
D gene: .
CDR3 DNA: TGCAGCGTTGAAGACCAGAACTCTGGGGCCAACGTCCTGACTTTC
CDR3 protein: CSVEDQNSGANVLTF

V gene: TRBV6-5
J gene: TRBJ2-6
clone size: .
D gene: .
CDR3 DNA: TGTGCCAGCAGCTATGGAGGAGGTGGGGCCAACGCCCTGACTTTC
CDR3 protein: CASSYGGGGANALTF

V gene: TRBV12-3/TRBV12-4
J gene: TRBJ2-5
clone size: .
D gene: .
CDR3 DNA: TGTGCCAGCACCCGACCGGGACAAGAGACCCAGTACTTC
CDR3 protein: CASTRPGQETQYF

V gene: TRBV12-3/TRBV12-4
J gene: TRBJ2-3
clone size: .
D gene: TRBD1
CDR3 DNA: TGTGCCAGCAGTTTCAGACAGGGTTTCACAGATACGCAGTATTTT
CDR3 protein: CASSFRQGFTDTQYF

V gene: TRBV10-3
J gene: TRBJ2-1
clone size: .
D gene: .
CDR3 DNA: TGTGCCATCAGCCCCAAGGGTCGGGACAATGAGCAGTTTTTC
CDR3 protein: CAISPKGRDNEQFF

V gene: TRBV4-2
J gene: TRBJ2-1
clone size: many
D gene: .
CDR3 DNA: TGTGCCAGCAGCCAAGAAGCATTAGCCTCAGGGAATGAGCAGTTCTTC
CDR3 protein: CASSQEALASGNEQFF

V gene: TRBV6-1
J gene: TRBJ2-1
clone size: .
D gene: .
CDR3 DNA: TGTGTCATCAAAACACTAGCTGGAGACAATGAGCAGTTCTTC
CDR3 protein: CVIKTLAGDNEQFF

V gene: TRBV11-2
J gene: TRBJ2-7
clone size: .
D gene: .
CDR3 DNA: TGTGCCAGATGTCCCCATACAGTGGGGGAGCAGTACTTC
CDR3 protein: CARCPHTVGEQYF

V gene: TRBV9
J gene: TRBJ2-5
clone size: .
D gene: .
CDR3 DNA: TGTGCCAGCAGCATAGACGAAGTTCTAGGTGAGACCCAGTACTTC
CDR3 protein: CASSIDEVLGETQYF

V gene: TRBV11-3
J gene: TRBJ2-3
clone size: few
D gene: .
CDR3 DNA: TGTGCCAGCAGTCACAGGGATGTCACGAATACGCAGTATTTT
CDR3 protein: CASSHRDVTNTQYF

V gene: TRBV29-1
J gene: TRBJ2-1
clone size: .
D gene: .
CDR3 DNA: TGCATAACTGGGGGGAATGGACACAATGAGCATTTCTTT
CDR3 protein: CITGGNGHNEHFF

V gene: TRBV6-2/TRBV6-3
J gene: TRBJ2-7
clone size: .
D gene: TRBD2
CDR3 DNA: TGCACCAGCAGGTCGACTAGCGGGAGTGTCTACGAGCAGTACTTC
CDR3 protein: CTSRSTSGSVYEQYF

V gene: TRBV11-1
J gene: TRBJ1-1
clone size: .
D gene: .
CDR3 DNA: TGTGCCAGTAGCTTGGGAACATGCTTGATTGGAGCTTTCTTT
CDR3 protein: CASSLGTCLIGAFF

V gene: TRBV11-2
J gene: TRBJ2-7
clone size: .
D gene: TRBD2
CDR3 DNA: TGCACCAGCAGCTTAGATGGGGGAGGGCGGTACGAGCAGTACTTC
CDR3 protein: CTSSLDGGGRYEQYF

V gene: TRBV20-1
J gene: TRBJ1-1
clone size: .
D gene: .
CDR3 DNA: TGCAGTGCTACCCGGGACGGTGTGAACACTGGAACTTTCTTT
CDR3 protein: CSATRDGVNTGTFF

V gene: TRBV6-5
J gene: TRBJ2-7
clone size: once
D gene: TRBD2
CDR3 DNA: TGTGCCAGCAGTTGCTCGTGGCGGGAGACAGCCGAGCAGTACTTC
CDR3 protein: CASSCSWRETAEQYF

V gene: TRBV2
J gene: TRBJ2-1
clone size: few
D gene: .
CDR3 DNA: TGTGCCAGCAGTGATCGGCAAGGGGTAAGCTACAATGAGCAGTTCTTC
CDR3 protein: CASSDRQGVSYNEQFF

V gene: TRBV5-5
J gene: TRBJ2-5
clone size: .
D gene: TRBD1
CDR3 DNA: TGTGCCAGCAACTTTGGGACAGGGGAAGAGACCCAATACTTC
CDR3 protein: CASNFGTGEETQYF

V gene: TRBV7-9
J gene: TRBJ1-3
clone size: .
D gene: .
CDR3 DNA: TGTGCCAGCAGCCAAGGGGGTCCAGGAAACACCATATATTTT
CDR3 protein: CASSQGGPGNTIYF

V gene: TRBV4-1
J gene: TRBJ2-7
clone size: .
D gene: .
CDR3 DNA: TGCACCAGCAGCCGCAAACCCATACTCAGCAGGGATTGGCGGTACGAGCAGTATTTC
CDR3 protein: CTSSRKPILSRDWRYEQYF

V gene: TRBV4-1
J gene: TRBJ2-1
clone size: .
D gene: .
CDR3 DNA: TGCGCCAGCAGCCACTCTAGCCGGAGGGACCCTGAGCAGTTCTTC
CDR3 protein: CASSHSSRRDPEQFF

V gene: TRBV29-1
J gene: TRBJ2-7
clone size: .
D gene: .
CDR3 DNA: TGTAGCGTTGTGCGGGACAGCTCCTACCAGCATTACTTC
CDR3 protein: CSVVRDSSYQHYF

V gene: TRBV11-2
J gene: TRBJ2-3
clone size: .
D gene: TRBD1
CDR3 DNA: TGTGCCAGCAGCTTGCAGGGGGTACAGGTGTCAGATACGCAGTATTTT
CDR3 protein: CASSLQGVQVSDTQYF

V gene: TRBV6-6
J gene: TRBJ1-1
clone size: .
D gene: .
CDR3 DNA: TGTGCCAACAGGTTGATAGGGAATACTGAAGCTTTCTTT
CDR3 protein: CANRLIGNTEAFF

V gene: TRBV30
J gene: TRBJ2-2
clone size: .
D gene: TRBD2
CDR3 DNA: TGTGCTTGGAGTGTAGCGGGAGCCGGGGAGCTGATTTTT
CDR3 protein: CAWSVAGAGELIF

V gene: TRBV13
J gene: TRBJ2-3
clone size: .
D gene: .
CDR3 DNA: TGTGTCGGCAGCTTAGCGAGACAGAACACAGATACGCAGTACTTT
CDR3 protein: CVGSLARQNTDTQYF

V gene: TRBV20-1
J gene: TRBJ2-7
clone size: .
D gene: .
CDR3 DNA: TGCAGTGCTAGAGGTCAGGGCTTTACCTACGAGCATTACTTC
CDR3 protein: CSARGQGFTYEHYF

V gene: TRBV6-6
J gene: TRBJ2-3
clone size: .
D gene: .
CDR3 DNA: TGTGCCAACGCAATGACTGGCGGAGACCTCACAGATACGCAGTATTTT
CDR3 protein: CANAMTGGDLTDTQYF

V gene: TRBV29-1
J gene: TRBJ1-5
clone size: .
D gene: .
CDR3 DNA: TGCAGCGTTGAAGTGGGTAGCAATCACCCCCAACATTTT
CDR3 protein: CSVEVGSNHPQHF

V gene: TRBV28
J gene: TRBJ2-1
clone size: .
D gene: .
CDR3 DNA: TGTGCCAGCAGTTTGGGTGGGGCGTACAATGAGCAATTCTTC
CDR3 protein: CASSLGGAYNEQFF

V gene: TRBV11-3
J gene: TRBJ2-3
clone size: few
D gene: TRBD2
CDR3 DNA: TGTGCCAGCAGCTTAGGAGCGGGGCCTAGCACAGATACGCAGTATTTT
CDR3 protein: CASSLGAGPSTDTQYF

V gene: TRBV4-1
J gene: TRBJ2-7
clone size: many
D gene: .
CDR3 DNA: TGCGCCAGCAGCCAAGGGACAATTACCTCCTACGAGCAGTACTTC
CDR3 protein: CASSQGTITSYEQYF

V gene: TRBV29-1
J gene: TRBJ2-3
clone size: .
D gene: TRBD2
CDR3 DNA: TGCAGCGATGGAGCGGGAGGCATTGGAGGCGCAGATACGCAGTATTTT
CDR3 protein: CSDGAGGIGGADTQYF

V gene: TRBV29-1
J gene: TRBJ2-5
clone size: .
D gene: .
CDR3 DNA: TGCAGCACTCCTTACTACACCCGAGAGACCCAGTACTTC
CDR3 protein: CSTPYYTRETQYF

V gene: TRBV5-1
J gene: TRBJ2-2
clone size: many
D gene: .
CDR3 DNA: TGCGCCAGCAGCTCTCTGGGCCAGACCGGGGAGCTGTTTTTT
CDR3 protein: CASSSLGQTGELFF

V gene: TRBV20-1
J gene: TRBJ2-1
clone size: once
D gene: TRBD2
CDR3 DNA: TGCAGTGCTAGAGATTCGTGGACTAGCGGAATCTGCAATGAGCAGTTCTTC
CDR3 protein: CSARDSWTSGICNEQFF

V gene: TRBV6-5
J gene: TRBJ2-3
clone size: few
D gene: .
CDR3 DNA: TGTACCAGCAGTTACTCACAGGGCGGGACAGATACGCAATATTTT
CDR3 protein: CTSSYSQGGTDTQYF

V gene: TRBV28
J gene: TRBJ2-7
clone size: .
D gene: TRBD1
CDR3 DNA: TGTGCCAGCAGTACCAAGACAGGGATAGACGACCAGTACTTC
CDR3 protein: CASSTKTGIDDQYF

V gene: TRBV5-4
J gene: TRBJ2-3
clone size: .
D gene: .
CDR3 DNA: TGTGCCAGCAGCTCTATCAAGTGGGAGCCGGGAGATATGCAGTATTTT
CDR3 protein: CASSSIKWEPGDMQYF

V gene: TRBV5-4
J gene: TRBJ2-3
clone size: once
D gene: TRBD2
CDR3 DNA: TGTGCCAGGAGCCCTATCGAGCGGGAGCCAGGAAATACGCAGTGTTTT
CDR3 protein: CARSPIEREPGNTQCF

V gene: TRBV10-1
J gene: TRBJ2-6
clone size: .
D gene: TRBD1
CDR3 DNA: TGCGCCAGCAGTCCGGGACAGTCAAGTGGGGCCAACATCCTGGCTTTC
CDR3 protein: CASSPGQSSGANILAF

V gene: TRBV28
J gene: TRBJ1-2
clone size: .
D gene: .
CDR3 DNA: TGTGCCGGCAGTCCACTAGAGACCAAAAATGGCTACGCCTTC
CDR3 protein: CAGSPLETKNGYAF

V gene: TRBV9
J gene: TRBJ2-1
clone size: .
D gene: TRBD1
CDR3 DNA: TGTGCCAGCAGCCAAGGACAAGGGGGCTACAATGGGCAGTTCTTC
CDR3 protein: CASSQGQGGYNGQFF

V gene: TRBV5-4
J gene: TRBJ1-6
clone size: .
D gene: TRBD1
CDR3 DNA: TGTGCCAGCATCTCAGACCGCGACAGGGTGAATTCACCCCTCCACTTT
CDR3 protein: CASISDRDRVNSPLHF

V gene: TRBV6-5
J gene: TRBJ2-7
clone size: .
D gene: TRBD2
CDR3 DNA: TGTGCCAGCAGTCGGATTAGCGGGCGATCCTACGAGCAGTACTTC
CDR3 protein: CASSRISGRSYEQYF

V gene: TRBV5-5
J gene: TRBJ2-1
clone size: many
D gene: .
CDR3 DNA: TGTGCCAGCAGCTCCCAGGGGGGCGGCCAAGGGGATGAGCAGTTCTTC
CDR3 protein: CASSSQGGGQGDEQFF

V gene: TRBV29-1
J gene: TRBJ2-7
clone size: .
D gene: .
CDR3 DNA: TGCAGCGTTGAGCGTCTCTACGAGCAGTATTTC
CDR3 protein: CSVERLYEQYF

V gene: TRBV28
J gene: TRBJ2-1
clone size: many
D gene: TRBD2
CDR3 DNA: TGTGCCAGCAGGGTTAGCGGGAGCTCCAATGAGCAGTTCTTC
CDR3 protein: CASRVSGSSNEQFF

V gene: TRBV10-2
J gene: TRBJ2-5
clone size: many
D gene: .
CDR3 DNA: TGCGCCAGCAGTGAGTTCCTAGAGACCCAGTACTTC
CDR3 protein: CASSEFLETQYF